These T cell receptor beta chains were read from a single sample in a study of blood T cells in healthy people across ages. TCRdb re-analysed the 5' RACE reads in MiXCR, keeping a single row per CDR3 protein. The repertoire holds about 570,000 distinct CDR3 sequences, with 27% as singletons. The material sequenced was blood. Receptor source: a woman in her 70s in good health. Each CDR3 is given with its conserved first and last residue. The D gene is left open where the match is weak. Clone size is shown for a subset of rows, as once, few, many or a class of expanded clone.

>.|TRBJ2-3|TRBV29-1|15|.
CSVGFSVTKTDTQYF
TGCAGCGTGGGATTCTCCGTTACGAAGACAGATACGCAGTATTTT
>.|TRBJ2-5|TRBV7-2|15|few
CASSLAVGGWETQYF
TGTGCCAGCAGCTTAGCGGTGGGGGGTTGGGAGACCCAGTACTTC
>TRBD1|TRBJ1-4|TRBV25-1|15|many
CASRDSRQGGEKLFF
TGTGCCAGCAGGGATTCCCGACAGGGAGGAGAAAAACTGTTTTTT
>.|TRBJ2-3|TRBV6-1|14|few
CAGSVGPSTDTQYF
TGTGCCGGGTCCGTGGGGCCCAGCACAGATACGCAGTATTTT
>.|TRBJ1-4|TRBV11-3|15|.
CASSLGRSGYEKLFF
TGTGCCAGCAGCTTAGGTAGATCGGGATATGAAAAACTGTTTTTT
>TRBD2|TRBJ2-1|TRBV5-1|16|once
CASSFGLAGFYNEQFF
TGCGCCAGCAGCTTTGGACTAGCGGGGTTTTACAATGAGCAGTTCTTC
>TRBD2|TRBJ2-7|TRBV3-1|15|few
CASSLVAGAHYEQYF
TGTGCCAGCAGCCTAGTAGCGGGGGCCCACTACGAGCAGTACTTC
>.|TRBJ1-2|TRBV7-3|15|.
CASSLSGGAGYGYTF
TGTGCCAGCAGCTTATCGGGAGGAGCAGGCTATGGCTACACCTTC
>.|TRBJ1-2|TRBV9|15|.
CASSEWGAALYGYIF
TGTGCCAGCAGCGAGTGGGGGGCGGCCCTCTATGGCTACATCTTC
>.|TRBJ2-5|TRBV4-1|13|few
CASSQDFQKTQYF
TGCGCCAGCAGCCAAGATTTCCAAAAGACCCAGTACTTC
>.|TRBJ1-4|TRBV3-1|15|.
CASSQDKAENEKLFF
TGTGCCAGCAGCCAAGATAAAGCGGAGAATGAAAAACTGTTTTTT
>.|TRBJ1-2|TRBV13|16|.
CASSLRGSYEGYGYTF
TGTGCCAGCAGCCTCAGAGGAAGCTATGAGGGGTATGGCTACACCTTC
>TRBD1|TRBJ2-1|TRBV12-3/TRBV12-4|11|.
CASTTGDEQFF
TGTGCCAGCACAACAGGGGATGAGCAGTTCTTC
>TRBD1|TRBJ1-2|TRBV18|16|few
CASPLNYRQGNYGYTF
TGTGCCAGCCCACTCAATTACCGACAGGGGAACTATGGCTACACCTTC
>TRBD1|TRBJ2-1|TRBV4-3|12|many
CASSSQGYEQFF
TGCGCCAGCAGCTCACAGGGGTATGAGCAGTTCTTC
>TRBD2|TRBJ2-3|TRBV9|14|.
CASSVGGESYTQYF
TGTGCCAGCAGCGTGGGGGGGGAATCCTATACGCAGTATTTT
>.|TRBJ2-3|TRBV7-8|17|once
CASSLDFGGAGTDTQYF
TGTGCCAGCAGCTTAGATTTTGGGGGGGCTGGCACAGATACGCAGTATTTT
>.|TRBJ2-3|TRBV11-2|13|few
CASSSPGVDTQYF
TGTGCCAGCAGCTCTCCGGGGGTAGATACGCAGTATTTT
>.|TRBJ2-5|TRBV29-1|12|.
CSVAANQETQYF
TGCAGCGTTGCAGCAAACCAAGAGACCCAGTACTTC
>TRBD2|TRBJ2-5|TRBV11-2|17|.
CASSTRTSSGAFETQYF
TGTGCCAGCAGCACCAGAACCTCTAGCGGGGCGTTCGAGACCCAGTACTTC
>.|TRBJ1-4|TRBV7-9|15|few
CASSLATGVNEKLFF
TGTGCCAGCAGCTTAGCGACCGGGGTCAATGAAAAACTGTTTTTT
>.|TRBJ1-4|TRBV27|14|.
CASSLGPVREKLFF
TGTGCCAGCAGTTTGGGACCCGTTCGAGAAAAACTGTTTTTT
>.|TRBJ1-3|TRBV6-4|14|.
CASSAHFEGNTIYF
TGTGCCAGCAGTGCCCACTTCGAGGGAAACACCATATATTTT
>.|TRBJ2-5|TRBV5-1|12|few
CASTSFQETQYF
TGCGCCAGCACGAGTTTCCAAGAGACCCAGTACTTC
>.|TRBJ1-6|TRBV5-6|13|.
CASSSYRDSPLHF
TGTGCCAGCAGCTCCTACAGGGATTCACCCCTCCACTTT
>.|TRBJ2-7|TRBV10-3|17|few
CAIRGLIGAPNSYEQYF
TGTGCCATCAGGGGGTTGATTGGGGCCCCTAACTCCTACGAGCAGTACTTC
>TRBD1|TRBJ1-1|TRBV6-1|14|.
CASSEAGGLTEAFF
TGTGCCAGCAGTGAAGCAGGGGGCTTAACTGAAGCTTTCTTT
>.|TRBJ1-1|TRBV20-1|14|few
CSARDHTVITEAFF
TGCAGTGCTAGAGATCACACGGTGATCACTGAAGCTTTCTTT
>TRBD2|TRBJ2-1|TRBV7-8|16|.
CASSLVQREGQSEQFF
TGTGCCAGCAGCTTAGTCCAGCGGGAGGGCCAAAGTGAGCAGTTCTTC
>.|TRBJ2-6|TRBV9|17|few
CASSSGTKGSGANVLTF
TGTGCCAGCAGTTCGGGGACGAAAGGGTCTGGGGCCAACGTCCTGACTTTC
>TRBD1|TRBJ1-6|TRBV25-1|15|.
CASSEHYDRASPLHF
TGTGCCAGCAGTGAACACTATGACAGGGCTTCACCCCTCCACTTT
>TRBD1|TRBJ1-1|TRBV6-1|14|few
CASRRTGGMTEAFF
TGTGCCAGCAGGAGGACAGGGGGCATGACTGAAGCTTTCTTT
>TRBD2|TRBJ2-3|TRBV7-2|16|.
CASSSRGLVITDTQYF
TGTGCCAGCAGCTCGAGGGGACTAGTCATCACAGATACGCAGTATTTT
>.|TRBJ1-3|TRBV6-1|17|.
CASSTKPQWTSGNTIYF
TGTGCCAGCAGCACTAAGCCGCAGTGGACCTCTGGAAACACCATATATTTT
>.|TRBJ1-2|TRBV18|14|few
CASSRGEPGYGYTF
TGTGCCAGCTCACGAGGGGAACCGGGCTATGGCTACACCTTC
>.|TRBJ2-5|TRBV3-1|12|once
CASSQVLEQQYF
TGTGCCAGCAGCCAAGTCCTGGAACAGCAGTACTTC
>.|TRBJ2-1|TRBV5-5|15|.
CASSLFPETVNEQFF
TGTGCCAGCAGCTTGTTTCCCGAAACAGTCAATGAGCAGTTCTTC
>.|TRBJ2-3|TRBV24-1|16|few
CATSERRGDDTDTQYF
TGTGCCACCAGTGAGAGGCGAGGGGATGATACAGATACGCAGTATTTT
>.|TRBJ2-3|TRBV7-9|15|.
CASSSTSRSTDTQYF
TGTGCCAGCAGCTCCACTAGTCGCAGCACAGATACGCAGTATTTT
>TRBD1|TRBJ1-5|TRBV19|14|.
CASSTRQGEMPQHF
TGTGCCAGTAGTACCCGACAGGGGGAAATGCCCCAGCATTTT
>TRBD2|TRBJ2-1|TRBV4-3|19|.
CASSQDRLAGATARNEQFF
TGCGCCAGCAGCCAAGATAGGCTAGCGGGAGCCACGGCAAGGAATGAGCAGTTCTTC
>.|TRBJ2-1|TRBV9|14|.
CASSVSSPLHEQFF
TGTGCCAGCAGCGTAAGTTCCCCCCTTCATGAGCAGTTCTTC
>TRBD1|TRBJ2-7|TRBV10-3|15|.
CAISGSGTGTPGQYF
TGTGCCATCAGTGGATCCGGGACAGGGACCCCAGGGCAGTACTTC
>TRBD2|TRBJ2-1|TRBV20-1|17|few
CSARSLGGGDKYNEQFF
TGCAGTGCTAGATCCCTTGGCGGGGGGGATAAATACAATGAGCAGTTCTTC
>.|TRBJ1-2|TRBV25-1|14|few
CASSEYSTAYGYTF
TGTGCCAGCAGTGAATATAGTACAGCCTATGGCTACACCTTC
>.|TRBJ1-6|TRBV20-1|13|.
CSARKLGFSPLHF
TGCAGTGCTAGAAAATTGGGGTTCTCACCCCTCCACTTT